Shown below are 14 T cell receptor beta chains from a single sample sequenced in a study of identical twins. From the 5' RACE reads, TCRdb called clonotypes with MiXCR, one entry per CDR3 protein. Of some 440,000 distinct CDR3 sequences listed, roughly a quarter were seen once; the top ten hold roughly 3%. This same sample was also taken into another study, of T cells expressing NK-cell markers.

The sequencing input was CD4+ T cells sorted from blood. These receptors originate from a woman aged 18-29 years in good health.

The rearrangement links TRBV20-1 to TRBJ1-1; D gene uncertain. CDR1 is DFQATT, CDR2 SNEGSKA, per germline (reference sequence). There are 15 residues in the CDR3. The ends were cut back, 4 bases at V and 5 bases at J, with 20 bases in the middle. The chain's CDR3 is CSAKPMGKGGTEAFF. The CDR3 DNA reads as TGCAGTGCTAAACCAATGGGGAAGGGAGGGACTGAAGCTTTCTTT.

This clonotype was counted a few times. The V call is TRBV3-1, the J call TRBJ1-1; D perhaps matches TRBD1 (6 bases). The CDR3 is 13 residues long. From germline, CDR1 is LGHDT and CDR2 YNNKEL (reference sequence). With 8 bases removed from V and 4 bases from J, the gap between germline ends came to 14 bases. CDR3 DNA: TGTGCCAGCTGTGGGGGGCAGGGCACTGAAGCTTTCTTT. Protein: CASCGGQGTEAFF.

This clonotype turned up a few times. The genes are TRBV29-1 and TRBJ2-7; tentatively, D is TRBD1 (5 bases). The CDR3 spans 15 residues. Germline CDR1 is SQVTM and CDR2 is ANQGSEA. V was shortened by 4 bases and J by 3 bases, with 19 bases between the two germline ends. CDR3 coding DNA: TGCAGCGTTGCGCTACCCAGGGTTGCGCACTACGAGCAGTACTTC. It yields the protein CSVALPRVAHYEQYF.

This chain connects TRBV5-6 to TRBJ2-7; a weak D match, TRBD2 (5 bases). Germline assignment: CDR1 SGHDT and CDR2 YYEEEE. Trimming pared 3 bases from V and 4 bases from J, leaving 17 bases between. The CDR3 consists of 15 residues. This CDR3 is CASSSGEFFLYEQYF. The CDR3 DNA sequence: TGTGCCAGCAGCTCCGGGGAGTTCTTCCTATACGAGCAGTACTTC. Based on the CDR3 plus reference TRBV5-6 and TRBJ2-7, the full variable domain is DAGVTQSPTHLIKTRGQQVTLRCSPKSGHDTVSWYQQALGQGPQFIFQYYEEEERQRGNFPDRFSGHQFPNYSSELNVNALLLGDSALYLCASSSGEFFLYEQYFGPGTRLTVT.

CDR3 protein: CASRPRDRGPDTQYF. The CDR3 nucleotides read TGTGCCAGCCGTCCGCGGGACAGGGGCCCAGATACGCAGTATTTT. This chain connects TRBV6-1 to TRBJ2-3, with 10 bases aligning to TRBD1. Trimming took 8 bases from V and 4 from J; bases not matched to a gene: 9. This CDR3 contains 15 residues. Germline V CDR1 and CDR2: MNHNS, SASEGT.

The chain recombines TRBV19 with TRBJ2-7; weak D call: TRBD1 (6 bases). Deletions cut 6 bases from V and 3 bases from J, with 12 bases between. The CDR3 sequence is 13 residues long. The germline V gene encodes CDR1 LNHDA and CDR2 SQIVND (reference sequence). The CDR3 sequence: CASRKADSYEQYF. In DNA, the CDR3 is TGTGCCAGTAGAAAAGCGGACAGCTACGAGCAGTACTTC.

The rearrangement joins TRBV20-1 to TRBJ2-7; TRBD2 might be the D (5 bases). Looked up from germline, CDR1 is DFQATT and CDR2 is SNEGSKA (reference sequence). V was clipped by 6 bases and J by 3 bases, with 9 bases between them. The CDR3 covers 11 residues. CDR3: CSAGVHYEQYF. The CDR3 bases are TGCAGTGCGGGAGTTCACTACGAGCAGTACTTC.

The V and J genes are TRBV20-1 and TRBJ2-1; 8 bases align to TRBD2. This CDR3 has 15 amino acids. V trimming: 6 bases; J trimming: 0 bases; junction bases outside the gene matches: 7. The V gene's germline CDR1 is DFQATT and CDR2 SNEGSKA (reference sequence). This CDR3 is CSATGGRSSYNEQFF. The CDR3 DNA reads TGCAGTGCAACGGGGGGGAGGAGCTCCTACAATGAGCAGTTCTTC.

The chain has TRBV20-1 and TRBJ2-5; 7 bases map to TRBD2. This CDR3 has 15 amino acids. Germline CDR1 DFQATT, CDR2 SNEGSKA (reference sequence). V lost 3 bases, J lost 2 bases, and 9 bases stayed unmatched. The CDR3 region is CSARPGAGKQETQYF. CDR3 in DNA: TGCAGTGCTAGGCCGGGAGCGGGAAAGCAAGAGACCCAGTACTTC.

This clonotype has a handful of counts. V and J are TRBV20-1 and TRBJ1-4, with D perhaps matching TRBD1 (5 bases). The CDR3 has 13 amino acids. From germline, CDR1 is DFQATT and CDR2 SNEGSKA (reference sequence). Deletions cut 3 bases from V and 4 bases from J, with 9 bases between. As DNA, the CDR3 is TGCAGTGCTAGTAGGCAGGGTAATGAAAAACTGTTTTTT. Protein product: CSASRQGNEKLFF.

This clonotype was seen only a few times. V gene TRBV20-1 combines with J gene TRBJ2-1; D unresolved. CDR3 length: 14 amino acids. CDR1 is DFQATT, CDR2 SNEGSKA, per germline (reference sequence). The V and J ends lost 2 bases and 5 bases respectively, with 13 bases between them. As DNA, the CDR3 is TGCAGTGCTAGACGTCCGGGCGTCAACAATGAGCAGTTCTTC. Amino acid sequence: CSARRPGVNNEQFF.

V is TRBV3-1 and J is TRBJ2-7, with 8 bases that match TRBD1. The CDR3 loop spans 15 amino acids. Germline V gene data show CDR1 as LGHDT and CDR2 as YNNKEL (reference sequence). The junction had 6 bases not matched to a gene; V was cut back by 4 bases and J by 1 base. CDR3 bases: TGTGCCAGCAGCCGCGCCGGGACAGGATCCTACGAGCAGTACTTC. Protein: CASSRAGTGSYEQYF.

In this sample, this clonotype turned up a few times. J is TRBJ2-1 and V is TRBV20-1; D is possibly TRBD2 (6 bases). Germline V gene sequence: CDR1 DFQATT, CDR2 SNEGSKA (reference sequence). The CDR3 spans 14 residues. V was shortened by 5 bases and J by 8 bases, with 19 bases between the two germline ends. The CDR3 nucleotides read TGCAGTGCTGGGGAGGACTCCCGTCGGGATGAGCAGTTCTTC. Amino acid sequence: CSAGEDSRRDEQFF.

This clonotype was recorded a few times. The chain recombines TRBV9 with TRBJ2-5; D is uncertain. Germline values: CDR1 SGDLS, CDR2 YYNGEE. CDR3 length: 15 amino acids. The germline V and J ends were trimmed by 4 bases and 5 bases, with 18 bases remaining between them. The CDR3: CASSFLGGMGETQYF. In DNA form, the CDR3 reads TGTGCCAGCAGCTTCCTAGGCGGAATGGGGGAGACCCAGTACTTC.